This T cell receptor beta chain was sequenced in a study of monozygotic twins with cystic fibrosis. The protocol was immunoSEQ multiplex PCR, while the TCRdb copy is restricted to in-frame clones and leaves out a portion. The sample carries about 20,000 clones, around 87% recorded once. The CDR3 consists of 14 residues. V was clipped by 2 bases and J by 3 bases, with 11 bases between them. Germline V gene lookup returns CDR1 KGHSH and CDR2 LQKENI. In this sample, this clone turned up a few times. The origin of this receptor is a young woman with cystic fibrosis. The V and J genes are TRBV18 and TRBJ2-7, with D possibly being TRBD1 or TRBD2 (6 bases each). Sequenced sample: blood. The CDR3 DNA follows: TGTGCCAGCTCACCAGTCAGGGGAGGCTACGAGCAGTACTTC. This encodes CASSPVRGGYEQYF.